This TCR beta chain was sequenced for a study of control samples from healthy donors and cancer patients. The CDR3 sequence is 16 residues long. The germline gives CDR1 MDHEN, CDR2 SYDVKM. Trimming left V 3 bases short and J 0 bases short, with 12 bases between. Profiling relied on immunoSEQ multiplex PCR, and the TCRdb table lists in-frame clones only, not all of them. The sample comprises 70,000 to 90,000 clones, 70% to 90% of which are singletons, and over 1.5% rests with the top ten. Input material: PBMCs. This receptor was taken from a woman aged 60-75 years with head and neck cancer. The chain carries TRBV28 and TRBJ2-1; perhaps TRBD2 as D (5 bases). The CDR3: CASSLTSGGSYNEQFF. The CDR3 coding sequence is TGTGCCAGCAGTTTGACGAGCGGAGGCTCCTACAATGAGCAGTTCTTC.